This entry describes one T cell receptor beta chain. The CDR3 is made up of 18 amino acids. CDR1 MGHRA and CDR2 YSYEKL come from the germline V gene. V was pared by 0 bases and J by 3 bases, with 5 bases of the junction left unmatched. The data are from a study of cytomegalovirus exposure and HLA in healthy donors. PCR amplification relied on 60 Vbeta primers (plus 13 Jbeta primers). This table comes from immunoSEQ multiplex PCR, and its TCRdb copy is limited to in-frame clones, with some not included. The sample records about 130,000 clones, around 74% being singletons. The clonotype comes from a man in his forties in good health and CMV-seropositive. Sequencing used PBMCs. The chain combines TRBV4-1 with TRBJ2-6, with TRBD1 matching over 10 bases. The CDR3 nucleotides are TGCGCCAGCAGCCAAGAAAGGACAGGGGGGGGTGGGGCCAACGTCCTGACTTTC. It yields the protein CASSQERTGGGGANVLTF.